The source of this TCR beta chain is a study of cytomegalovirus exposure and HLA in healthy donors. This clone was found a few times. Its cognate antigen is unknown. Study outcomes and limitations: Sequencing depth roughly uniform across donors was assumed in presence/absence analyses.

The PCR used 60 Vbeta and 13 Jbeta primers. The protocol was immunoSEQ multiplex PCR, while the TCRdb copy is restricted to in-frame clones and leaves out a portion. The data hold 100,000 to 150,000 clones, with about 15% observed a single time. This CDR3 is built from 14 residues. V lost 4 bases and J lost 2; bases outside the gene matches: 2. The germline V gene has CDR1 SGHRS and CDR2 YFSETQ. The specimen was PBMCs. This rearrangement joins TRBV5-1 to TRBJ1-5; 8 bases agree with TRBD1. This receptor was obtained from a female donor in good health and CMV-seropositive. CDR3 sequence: CASSPDRGNQPQHF. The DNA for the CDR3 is TGCGCCAGCAGCCCGGACAGGGGCAATCAGCCCCAGCATTTT.